This paragraph reports one T cell receptor beta chain. The antigen this receptor binds is unknown. The input lacks base qualities; no much larger clone sits a single base away. The library was made by the immunoSEQ multiplex PCR assay. TCRdb retrieved this table from immuneACCESS and kept in-frame rearrangements only. Not all clones are present; in checked studies, unresolved V genes account for under half, and no reason is known for the remainder. Counted in this sample were over 650,000 clones; around 87% of them appeared once. The top ten clones comprise roughly 0.0086% of the sample. The source of the sample is a study of shared T cell receptors in the human thymus (dated by TCRdb to the early 2020s). For context, the study as a whole: The study investigated the way shared, self-reactive T-cell receptor alpha chains are produced in the human thymus.

The cysteine opens and the phenylalanine closes a CDR3 of 16 amino acids. The read is trimmed to its CDR3 DNA, 48 bases read in frame from base 1. Unmatched junction bases come to 12, with V trimmed by 6 bases and J by 4 bases. Via the germline V gene, CDR1 is ENHRY and CDR2 SYGVKD. This sample was also put to use in a study of human thymus T cells. As noted in the second study: Immunologically healthy infants undergoing open corrective cardiac surgery for congenital heart defects in Finland were used as donors. Thymus tissue was collected as surgical resects that were removed during corrective cardiac surgery. Usage of V and J gene segments appeared to be biased in both the thymic and the peripheral blood repertoires. The related research reported highly overlapping thymic TCR repertoires among unrelated individuals. The study used roughly 8 infant thymus samples plus four related peripheral blood samples to characterize TCR alpha and beta repertoires. The infant donors were roughly 6 to 244 days old, and the cohort included several males and a couple of females. Thymocytes were released mechanically from tissue and stored at -70 °C as pellets of roughly 9-31 million cells. A QIAsymphony instrument was used to extract genomic DNA from the frozen cell pellets. The immunoSEQ multiplex PCR assay was used to amplify the TCRB and TCRAD loci from a standardized quantity of quality-controlled genomic DNA. The V(D)J region was spanned by amplicons of a length sufficient to cover the CDR3 and to identify V and J genes. The commercial immunoSEQ service was used to sequence amplicons on an Illumina platform. Primer bias and sequencing errors were corrected using previously described methods, and TCRAD and TCRB definitions followed the IMGT database. The repertoires were analysed using immunoSEQ Analyzer 3.0 and VDJTools for basic statistics, V/J segment usage, diversity estimates, rarefaction and pairwise overlap. Chao1, ChaoE, Efron-Thisted, Shannon and inverse Simpson indices were used to estimate diversity, which was also estimated on datasets down-sampled to the smallest sample. Repertoire overlap used strict matching of CDR3 nucleotide sequence, V gene and J gene, with Jaccard-based multidimensional scaling clustering. On average, thymus samples yielded roughly 770,000 unique TCRB clonotypes, whereas blood samples yielded roughly 81,000.

This receptor chain uses TRBV10-3 and TRBJ2-5; 9 middle bases align to TRBD2. The sequenced material came from thymocytes. This receptor was obtained from a boy less than two years old with a congenital heart defect. Donor details come from another sample of the same person, matched by shared clones. The DNA sequence is given as TGTGCCATCAGAGTTAGCGGGAGTAAGGGAGGAGAGACCCAGTACTTC. Its protein is CAIRVSGSKGGETQYF.